The sequence of this T cell receptor beta chain was determined in a study of beta chain features in type 1 diabetes. Study-level points and caveats: Patients with type 1 diabetes showed fewer VDJ junction insertions and more deletions.

Remarks on this clone: What it binds is unknown.

The investigators reverse transcribed all of the isolated RNA, so they sequenced expressed TCRB transcripts. Generated by immunoSEQ multiplex PCR, the TCRdb table keeps only in-frame clones and is missing some. This sample has 150,000 to 190,000 clones; approximately 8.1% occur once, and the top ten carry 0.65%. The V gene's germline CDR1 is LGHNA and CDR2 YSLEER. CDR3 length equals 14 residues. V lost 4 bases, J lost 2 bases, and 12 bases lay in between. The TCR comes from a man in his late teens or twenties in good health. Sequenced material: central memory CD4+ T cells from blood. This sequence joins TRBV4-3 and TRBJ2-7; maybe TRBD2 (6 bases). The CDR3 reads CASSLWGEAYEQYF. CDR3 DNA sequence: TGCGCCAGCAGCCTTTGGGGGGAGGCCTACGAGCAGTACTTC.